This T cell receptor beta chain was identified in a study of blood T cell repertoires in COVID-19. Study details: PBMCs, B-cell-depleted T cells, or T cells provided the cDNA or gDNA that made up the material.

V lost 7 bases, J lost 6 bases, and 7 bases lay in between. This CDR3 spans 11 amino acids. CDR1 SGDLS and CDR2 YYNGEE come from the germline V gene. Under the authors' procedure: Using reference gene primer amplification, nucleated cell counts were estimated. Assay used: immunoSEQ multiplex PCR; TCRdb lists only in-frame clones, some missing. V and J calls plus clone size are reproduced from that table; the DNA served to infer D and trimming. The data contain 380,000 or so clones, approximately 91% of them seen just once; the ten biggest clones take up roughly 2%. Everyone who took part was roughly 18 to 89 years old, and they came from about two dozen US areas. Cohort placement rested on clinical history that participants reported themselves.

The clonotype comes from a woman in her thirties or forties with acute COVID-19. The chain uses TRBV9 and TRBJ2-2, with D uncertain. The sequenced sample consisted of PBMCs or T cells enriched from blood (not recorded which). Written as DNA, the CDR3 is TGTGCCAGCTCCATAGCCGGGGAGCTGTTTTTT. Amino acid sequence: CASSIAGELFF.